This entry describes one TCR beta chain. Its antigen is as yet unknown. The source of the sample is a study of radiotherapy plus CTLA-4 blockade in lung cancer. Study results and caveats: With interferon-beta, early dynamics of blood T cell clones were reported to best predict response.

Sequenced by immunoSEQ multiplex PCR; TCRdb stores in-frame clones only, minus some. The sample contains tens of thousands of clones, approximately 80% of which appear only once. This CDR3 is 17 amino acids long. Trimming took off 3 bases at V and 0 bases at J, with 18 bases between the two ends. The germline gives CDR1 SEHNR, CDR2 FQNEAQ (reference sequence). This clonotype was obtained from a human donor with non-small cell lung cancer whose response to radiotherapy plus ipilimumab could not be evaluated. The source material was peripheral blood, sampled from a patient treated with radiotherapy plus ipilimumab. The rearrangement links TRBV7-9 to TRBJ2-7; TRBD2 might be the D (5 bases). CDR3 amino acids: CASSFPTRTRSSYEQYF. CDR3 DNA sequence: TGTGCCAGCAGCTTTCCTACACGGACTCGCTCCTCCTACGAGCAGTACTTC.